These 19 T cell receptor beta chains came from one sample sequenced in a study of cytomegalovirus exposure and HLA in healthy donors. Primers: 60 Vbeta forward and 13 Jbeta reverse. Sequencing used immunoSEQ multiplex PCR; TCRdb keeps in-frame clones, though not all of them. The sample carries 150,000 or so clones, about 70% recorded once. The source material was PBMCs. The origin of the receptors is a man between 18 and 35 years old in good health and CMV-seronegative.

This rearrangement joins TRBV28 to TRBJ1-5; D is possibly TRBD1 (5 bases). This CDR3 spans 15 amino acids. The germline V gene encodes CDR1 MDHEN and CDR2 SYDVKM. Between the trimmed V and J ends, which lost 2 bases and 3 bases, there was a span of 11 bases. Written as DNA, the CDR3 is TGTGCCAGCAGTTTAATTGACAGTCTCAATCAGCCCCAGCATTTT. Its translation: CASSLIDSLNQPQHF.

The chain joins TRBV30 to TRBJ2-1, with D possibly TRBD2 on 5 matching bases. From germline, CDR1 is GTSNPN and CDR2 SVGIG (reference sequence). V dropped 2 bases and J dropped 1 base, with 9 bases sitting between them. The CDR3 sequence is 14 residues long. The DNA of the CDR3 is TGTGCCTGGAGTTCGGGGATATCCTACAATGAGCAGTTCTTC. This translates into CAWSSGISYNEQFF.

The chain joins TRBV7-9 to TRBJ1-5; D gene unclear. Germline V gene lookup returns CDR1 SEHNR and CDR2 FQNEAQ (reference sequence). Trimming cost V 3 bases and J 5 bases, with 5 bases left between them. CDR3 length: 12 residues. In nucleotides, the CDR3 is TGTGCCAGCAGCTTTTCAGATCAGCCCCAGCATTTT. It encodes CASSFSDQPQHF.

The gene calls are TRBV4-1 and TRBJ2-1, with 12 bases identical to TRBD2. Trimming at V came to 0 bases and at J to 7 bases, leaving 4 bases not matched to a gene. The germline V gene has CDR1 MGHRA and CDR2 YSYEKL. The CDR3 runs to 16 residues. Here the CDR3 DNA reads TGCGCCAGCAGCCAAGATGCTAGCGGGGGGGCGAATGAGCAGTTCTTC. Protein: CASSQDASGGANEQFF.

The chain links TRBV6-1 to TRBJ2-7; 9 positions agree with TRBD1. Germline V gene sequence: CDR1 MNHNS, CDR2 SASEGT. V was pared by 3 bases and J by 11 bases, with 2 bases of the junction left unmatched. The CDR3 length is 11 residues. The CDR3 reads CASSEGQGKYV. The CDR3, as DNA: TGTGCCAGCAGTGAGGGACAGGGCAAGTACGTC.

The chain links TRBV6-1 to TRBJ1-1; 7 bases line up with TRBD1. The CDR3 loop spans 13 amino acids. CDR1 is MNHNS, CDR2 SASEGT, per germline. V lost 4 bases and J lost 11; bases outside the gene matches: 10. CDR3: CASSATTGTRAFF. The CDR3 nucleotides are TGTGCCAGCAGTGCGACGACAGGGACCCGGGCTTTCTTT.

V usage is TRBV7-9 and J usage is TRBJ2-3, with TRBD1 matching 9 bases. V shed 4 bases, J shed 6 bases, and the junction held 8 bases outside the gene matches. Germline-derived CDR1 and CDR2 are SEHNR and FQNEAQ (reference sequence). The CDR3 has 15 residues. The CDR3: CASSSYRGQGDTQYF. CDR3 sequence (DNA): TGTGCCAGCAGCTCCTACAGGGGGCAGGGGGATACGCAGTATTTT.

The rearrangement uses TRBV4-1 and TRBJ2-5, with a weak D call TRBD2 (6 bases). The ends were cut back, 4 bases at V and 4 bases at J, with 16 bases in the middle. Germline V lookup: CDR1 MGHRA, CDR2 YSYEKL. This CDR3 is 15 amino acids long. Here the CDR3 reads CASSPTRLEPETQYF. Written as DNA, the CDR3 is TGCGCCAGCAGCCCAACCCGACTAGAGCCAGAGACCCAGTACTTC.

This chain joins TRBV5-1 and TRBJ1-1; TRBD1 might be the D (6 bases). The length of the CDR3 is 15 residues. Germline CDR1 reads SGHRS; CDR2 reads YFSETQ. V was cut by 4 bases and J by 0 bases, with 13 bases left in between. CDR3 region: CASSETGSMNTEAFF. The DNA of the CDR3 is TGCGCCAGCAGCGAGACAGGTTCGATGAACACTGAAGCTTTCTTT.

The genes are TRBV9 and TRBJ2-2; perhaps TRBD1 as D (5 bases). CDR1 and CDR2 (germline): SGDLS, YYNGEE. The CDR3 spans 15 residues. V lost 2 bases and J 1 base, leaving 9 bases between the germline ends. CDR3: CASSVSQGNTGELFF. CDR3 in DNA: TGTGCCAGCAGCGTTTCGCAGGGGAACACCGGGGAGCTGTTTTTT. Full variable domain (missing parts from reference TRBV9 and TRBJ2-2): DSGVTQTPKHLITATGQRVTLRCSPRSGDLSVYWYQQSLDQGLQFLIQYYNGEERAKGNILERFSAQQFPDLHSELNLSSLELGDSALYFCASSVSQGNTGELFFGEGSRLTVL.

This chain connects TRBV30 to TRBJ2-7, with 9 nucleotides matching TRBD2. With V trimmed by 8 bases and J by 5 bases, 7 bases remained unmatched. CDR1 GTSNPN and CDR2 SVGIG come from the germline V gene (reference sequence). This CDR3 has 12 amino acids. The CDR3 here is CALRRGGNEQYF. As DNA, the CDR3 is TGTGCCCTCCGGCGGGGGGGGAACGAGCAGTACTTC.

The DNA for the CDR3 is TGTGCCACCAGCAGAGATCTGGGGACAGGGGTGAATGGGGCCAACGTCCTGACTTTC. It encodes CATSRDLGTGVNGANVLTF. The rearrangement uses TRBV15 and TRBJ2-6; 10 nucleotides line up with TRBD1. This CDR3 contains 19 residues. Germline loops: CDR1 LNHNV, CDR2 YYDKDF (reference sequence). The ends lost 0 bases at V and 3 bases at J; junction bases unmatched: 8. The variable domain in full, completed from reference TRBV15 and TRBJ2-6, reads DAMVIQNPRYQVTQFGKPVTLSCSQTLNHNVMYWYQQKSSQAPKLLFHYYDKDFNNEADTPDNFQSRRPNTSFCFLDIRSPGLGDTAMYLCATSRDLGTGVNGANVLTFGAGSRLTVL.

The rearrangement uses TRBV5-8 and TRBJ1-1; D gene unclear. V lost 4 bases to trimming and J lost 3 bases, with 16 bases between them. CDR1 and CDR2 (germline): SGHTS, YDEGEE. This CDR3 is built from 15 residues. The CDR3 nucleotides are TGTGCCAGCAGCCCGTACCGAGGAGGTCACACTGAAGCTTTCTTT. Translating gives CASSPYRGGHTEAFF.

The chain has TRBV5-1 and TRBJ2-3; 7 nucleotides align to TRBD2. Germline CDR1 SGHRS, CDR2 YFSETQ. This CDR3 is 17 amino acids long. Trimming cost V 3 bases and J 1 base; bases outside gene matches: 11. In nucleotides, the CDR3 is TGCGCCAGCAGCTCCCCAATTGAGCGGGGTCGCACAGATACGCAGTATTTT. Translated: CASSSPIERGRTDTQYF. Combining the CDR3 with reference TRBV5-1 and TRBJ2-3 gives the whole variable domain KAGVTQTPRYLIKTRGQQVTLSCSPISGHRSVSWYQQTPGQGLQFLFEYFSETQRNKGNFPGRFSGRQFSNSRSEMNVSTLELGDSALYLCASSSPIERGRTDTQYFGPGTRLTVL.

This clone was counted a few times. CDR3: CASSLEAGGYTDTQYF. Written as DNA, the CDR3 is TGCGCCAGCAGCTTGGAAGCGGGGGGCTACACAGATACGCAGTATTTT. This chain links TRBV5-1 with TRBJ2-3, with TRBD2 matching over 9 bases. Trimming at V came to 0 bases and at J to 2 bases, leaving 4 bases not matched to a gene. This CDR3 is 16 amino acids long. CDR1 is SGHRS and CDR2 is YFSETQ in the germline V gene.

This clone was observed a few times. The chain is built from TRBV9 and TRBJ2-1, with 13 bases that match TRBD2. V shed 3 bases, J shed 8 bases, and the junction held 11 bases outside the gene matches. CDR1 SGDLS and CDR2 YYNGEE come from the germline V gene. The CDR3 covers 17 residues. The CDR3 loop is CASSAIPGLAGRDEQFF. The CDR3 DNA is TGTGCCAGCAGCGCCATACCGGGACTAGCGGGGAGGGATGAGCAGTTCTTC. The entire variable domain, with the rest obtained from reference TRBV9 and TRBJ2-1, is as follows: DSGVTQTPKHLITATGQRVTLRCSPRSGDLSVYWYQQSLDQGLQFLIQYYNGEERAKGNILERFSAQQFPDLHSELNLSSLELGDSALYFCASSAIPGLAGRDEQFFGPGTRLTVL.

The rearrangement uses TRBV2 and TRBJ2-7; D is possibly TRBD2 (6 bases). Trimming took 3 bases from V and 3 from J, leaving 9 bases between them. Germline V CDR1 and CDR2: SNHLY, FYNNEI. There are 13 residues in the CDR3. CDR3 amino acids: CASSDTGVYEQYF. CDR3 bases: TGTGCCAGCAGTGATACGGGGGTCTACGAGCAGTACTTC.

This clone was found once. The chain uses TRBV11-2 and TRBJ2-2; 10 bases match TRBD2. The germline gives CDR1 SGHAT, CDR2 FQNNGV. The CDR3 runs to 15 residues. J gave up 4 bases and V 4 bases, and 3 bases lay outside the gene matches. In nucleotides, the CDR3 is TGTGCCAGCAGCTCCTCTAGCGGGGGCACCGGGGAGCTGTTTTTT. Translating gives CASSSSSGGTGELFF.

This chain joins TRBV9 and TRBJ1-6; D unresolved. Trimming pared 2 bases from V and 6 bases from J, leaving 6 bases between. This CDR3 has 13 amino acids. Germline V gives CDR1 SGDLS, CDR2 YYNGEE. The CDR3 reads CASSVGSNSPLHF. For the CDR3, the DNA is TGTGCCAGCAGCGTGGGGAGTAATTCACCCCTCCACTTT.